Presented here are 32 T cell receptor beta chains from one specimen sequenced in a study of cytomegalovirus exposure and HLA in healthy donors. The protocol was immunoSEQ multiplex PCR, while the TCRdb copy is restricted to in-frame clones and leaves out a portion. The table has about 150,000 clones, about 89% seen once; the top ten hold 0.6% to 0.8%. Sequencing was carried out using PBMCs. The origin of the receptors is a man aged 18 to 29 in good health and CMV-seronegative.

The gene calls are TRBV6-5 and TRBJ1-1; no firm D call. The CDR3 totals 15 residues. Germline assignment: CDR1 MNHEY and CDR2 SVGAGI. V was cut by 5 bases and J by 0 bases, with 13 bases left in between. Here the CDR3 DNA reads TGTGCCAGCAGTACCTCTCGCGGGTTGAACACTGAAGCTTTCTTT. Amino acid sequence: CASSTSRGLNTEAFF.

This rearrangement joins TRBV4-1 to TRBJ2-1, with D tentatively TRBD2 (5 bases). Germline CDR1 MGHRA, CDR2 YSYEKL. V lost 3 bases to trimming and J lost 2 bases, with 14 bases between them. This CDR3 spans 16 amino acids. CDR3 DNA: TGCGCCAGCAGCCACCCTGCGGGCGATACCTACAATGAGCAGTTCTTC. Its translation: CASSHPAGDTYNEQFF.

The chain is built from TRBV5-1 and TRBJ2-1; possibly TRBD1 for D (5 bases). The V gene lost 0 bases and the J gene lost 12 bases, with 10 bases spanning the gap. This CDR3 region has 12 residues. Germline V lookup: CDR1 SGHRS, CDR2 YFSETQ. CDR3 sequence reads: CASSLARELQFF. Here the CDR3 DNA reads TGCGCCAGCAGCTTGGCCAGGGAATTGCAGTTCTTC. The full variable domain, rest sourced from reference TRBV5-1 and TRBJ2-1, is KAGVTQTPRYLIKTRGQQVTLSCSPISGHRSVSWYQQTPGQGLQFLFEYFSETQRNKGNFPGRFSGRQFSNSRSEMNVSTLELGDSALYLCASSLARELQFFGPGTRLTVL.

The chain links TRBV29-1 to TRBJ1-1; TRBD1 agrees at 7 bases. With V trimmed by 2 bases and J by 1 base, 7 bases remained unmatched. This CDR3 region has 15 residues. CDR1 and CDR2 from the germline V gene are SQVTM and ANQGSEA. CDR3 residues: CSVERQGSRNTEAFF. The CDR3 DNA reads as TGCAGCGTTGAAAGACAGGGCAGCAGGAACACTGAAGCTTTCTTT.

The chain combines TRBV18 with TRBJ2-5; the match to TRBD1 covers 9 bases. Germline CDR1 reads KGHSH; CDR2 reads LQKENI. CDR3 length equals 14 residues. The trim removed 5 bases at V and 5 bases at J, leaving 6 bases unmatched. The CDR3 loop is CASSSGTGRETQYF. CDR3 DNA sequence: TGTGCCAGCTCATCCGGGACAGGGAGGGAGACCCAGTACTTC.

The V call is TRBV28, the J call TRBJ2-3; TRBD1 might be the D (5 bases). Per germline, CDR1 MDHEN and CDR2 SYDVKM. This CDR3 comprises 15 residues. Trimming left V 8 bases short and J 2 bases short, with 17 bases between. CDR3 amino acids: CASRRRRQITDTQYF. CDR3 nucleotides: TGTGCCAGCCGTCGACGGCGACAGATCACAGATACGCAGTATTTT. The whole variable domain, remainder taken from reference TRBV28 and TRBJ2-3, is DVKVTQSSRYLVKRTGEKVFLECVQDMDHENMFWYRQDPGLGLRLIYFSYDVKMKEKGDIPEGYSVSREKKERFSLILESASTNQTSMYLCASRRRRQITDTQYFGPGTRLTVL.

V and J are TRBV27 and TRBJ2-1; maybe TRBD1 (7 bases). Germline V gene lookup returns CDR1 MNHEY and CDR2 SMNVEV (reference sequence). This CDR3 is 18 amino acids long. The ends were cut back, 4 bases at V and 1 base at J, with 20 bases in the middle. Written as DNA, the CDR3 is TGTGCCAGCAGTTCGTCCCTAAGCCCAGGGGGGTCCTACAATGAGCAGTTCTTC. Its protein is CASSSSLSPGGSYNEQFF.

The rearrangement links TRBV19 to TRBJ2-1, with 7 bases lining up with TRBD1. This CDR3 region has 13 residues. Germline-derived CDR1 and CDR2 are LNHDA and SQIVND (reference sequence). After removal of 7 bases from V and 0 bases from J, the junction contained 0 bases not matched to a gene. The CDR3 sequence: CASKGASYNEQFF. The CDR3 nucleotides read TGTGCCAGTAAGGGGGCCTCCTACAATGAGCAGTTCTTC. Together with reference TRBV19 and TRBJ2-1, the CDR3 gives the full variable domain: DGGITQSPKYLFRKEGQNVTLSCEQNLNHDAMYWYRQDPGQGLRLIYYSQIVNDFQKGDIAEGYSVSREKKESFPLTVTSAQKNPTAFYLCASKGASYNEQFFGPGTRLTVL.

The chain links TRBV6-1 to TRBJ2-7; 7 bases match TRBD2. Germline CDR1 is MNHNS and CDR2 is SASEGT. This CDR3 spans 16 amino acids. V lost 2 bases and J lost 6; bases outside the gene matches: 13. CDR3 bases: TGTGCCAGCAGTGAAACCGTCTTGGGAGGGGTTAGCGAGCAGTACGTC. This codes for CASSETVLGGVSEQYV.

The V and J genes are TRBV15 and TRBJ1-1, with D uncertain. The V end was cut by 8 bases, the J end by 0 bases, with 7 bases between. The CDR3 is 12 residues long. The germline V gene has CDR1 LNHNV and CDR2 YYDKDF (reference sequence). CDR3 nucleotide sequence: TGTGCCACCGGCGGGATGAACACTGAAGCTTTCTTT. Encoded protein: CATGGMNTEAFF.

J is TRBJ1-1 and V is TRBV28; D possibly corresponds to TRBD1 (6 bases). Germline values: CDR1 MDHEN, CDR2 SYDVKM. This CDR3 has 16 residues. V lost 4 bases to trimming and J lost 2 bases, with 17 bases between them. CDR3 nucleotides: TGTGCCAGCAGTTCTATCTTAGGACAGCCTAACACTGAAGCTTTCTTT. The encoded protein is CASSSILGQPNTEAFF.

The rearrangement links TRBV7-8 to TRBJ1-3, with D possibly matching TRBD1 (5 bases). V was trimmed by 5 bases and J by 2 bases, leaving 13 bases between them. CDR1 is SGHVS and CDR2 is FQNEAQ in the germline V gene. This CDR3 spans 15 amino acids. The CDR3 region has the DNA TGTGCCAGCAGCCCCCGGAGGGGTACTGGAAACACCATATATTTT. Residues: CASSPRRGTGNTIYF.

The CDR3 sequence: CASSYPWDYGLVGEQFF. The CDR3 bases are TGTGCCAGCAGCTACCCTTGGGACTACGGACTAGTCGGTGAGCAGTTCTTC. This chain connects TRBV7-9 to TRBJ2-1; 7 bases agree with TRBD2. There are 17 residues in the CDR3. With 4 bases clipped from V and 9 bases from J, the junction kept 18 bases outside the gene matches. Germline-derived CDR1 and CDR2 are SEHNR and FQNEAQ (reference sequence).

CDR3 sequence: CASSPRGQGTNEQFF. As DNA, the CDR3 is TGTGCCAGCAGCCCGAGGGGACAGGGAACCAATGAGCAGTTCTTC. This rearrangement joins TRBV9 to TRBJ2-1; TRBD1 matches 9 bases. Unmatched junction bases numbered 8, after V lost 4 bases and J lost 6 bases. The CDR3 has 15 residues. Germline V gene lookup returns CDR1 SGDLS and CDR2 YYNGEE. Variable domain in full (rest from reference TRBV9 and TRBJ2-1): DSGVTQTPKHLITATGQRVTLRCSPRSGDLSVYWYQQSLDQGLQFLIQYYNGEERAKGNILERFSAQQFPDLHSELNLSSLELGDSALYFCASSPRGQGTNEQFFGPGTRLTVL.

The V call is TRBV13, the J call TRBJ2-7; 8 nucleotides align to TRBD2. The CDR3 is 15 amino acids. J gave up 6 bases and V 3 bases, and 10 bases lay outside the gene matches. CDR1 and CDR2 (germline): PRHDT, FYEKMQ (reference sequence). Written as DNA, the CDR3 is TGTGCCAGCAGCTTGGCCGGGACTAGGAGGCTCGAGCAGTACTTC. Its protein is CASSLAGTRRLEQYF. The full variable domain, with the rest looked up from reference TRBV13 and TRBJ2-7, is AAGVIQSPRHLIKEKRETATLKCYPIPRHDTVYWYQQGPGQDPQFLISFYEKMQSDKGSIPDRFSAQQFSDYHSELNMSSLELGDSALYFCASSLAGTRRLEQYFGPGTRLTVT.

In DNA form, the CDR3 reads TGTGCCAGCAGCGTTTATCAGACAGGGACGCAAAACACTGAAGCTTTCTTT. It is translated as CASSVYQTGTQNTEAFF. This sequence joins TRBV9 and TRBJ1-1, with 7 nucleotides matching TRBD1. The germline V gene encodes CDR1 SGDLS and CDR2 YYNGEE. CDR3 length equals 17 residues. J gave up 2 bases and V 2 bases, and 12 bases lay outside the gene matches.

The chain carries TRBV5-1 and TRBJ2-2, with TRBD1 matching over 7 bases. CDR1 and CDR2 from the germline V gene are SGHRS and YFSETQ. CDR3 size: 17 residues. J gave up 0 bases and V 3 bases, and 8 bases lay outside the gene matches. The CDR3 loop reads CASSWTPGTANTGELFF. CDR3 DNA sequence: TGCGCCAGCAGCTGGACCCCCGGGACAGCGAACACCGGGGAGCTGTTTTTT. Drawing the rest from reference TRBV5-1 and TRBJ2-2, the complete variable domain is KAGVTQTPRYLIKTRGQQVTLSCSPISGHRSVSWYQQTPGQGLQFLFEYFSETQRNKGNFPGRFSGRQFSNSRSEMNVSTLELGDSALYLCASSWTPGTANTGELFFGEGSRLTVL.

The V gene is TRBV2, the J gene TRBJ1-2; D may be TRBD1 (5 bases). V lost 3 bases, J lost 1 base, and 12 bases lay in between. Germline V gene data show CDR1 as SNHLY and CDR2 as FYNNEI. The CDR3 extends over 15 amino acids. CDR3 protein: CASSDGGRFNYGYTF. In DNA form, the CDR3 reads TGTGCCAGCAGTGACGGGGGGAGGTTTAACTATGGCTACACCTTC. Full variable domain (outside the CDR3, taken from reference TRBV2 and TRBJ1-2): EPEVTQTPSHQVTQMGQEVILRCVPISNHLYFYWYRQILGQKVEFLVSFYNNEISEKSEIFDDQFSVERPDGSNFTLKIRSTKLEDSAMYFCASSDGGRFNYGYTFGSGTRLTVV.

This clone was recorded only once. This chain joins TRBV5-4 and TRBJ1-6; D is perhaps TRBD1 (6 bases). Trimming removed 0 bases at V and 8 bases at J, with 15 bases between. The CDR3 covers 16 residues. Germline V lookup: CDR1 SGHNT, CDR2 YYREEE (reference sequence). The CDR3: CASSLEGRGLDSPLHF. CDR3 nucleotide sequence: TGTGCCAGCAGCTTGGAGGGCAGGGGCTTGGATTCACCCCTCCACTTT.

This sequence joins TRBV9 and TRBJ2-1; D remains ambiguous. V lost 4 bases to trimming and J lost 2 bases, with 16 bases between them. The length of the CDR3 is 16 residues. From germline, CDR1 is SGDLS and CDR2 YYNGEE. The CDR3 DNA reads as TGTGCCAGCAGCCCGCCCTCAGGTTCCGCCTACAATGAGCAGTTCTTC. Its translation is CASSPPSGSAYNEQFF.

A single count supports this clone. This sequence joins TRBV30 and TRBJ2-6; 7 bases agree with TRBD2. Germline V lookup: CDR1 GTSNPN, CDR2 SVGIG (reference sequence). After removal of 0 bases from V and 0 bases from J, the junction contained 14 bases not matched to a gene. The CDR3 sequence is 20 residues long. The CDR3, as DNA: TGTGCCTGGAGTGTACAAATCGAGCGGGGAGCGAGCTCTGGGGCCAACGTCCTGACTTTC. Its translation: CAWSVQIERGASSGANVLTF.

The rearrangement uses TRBV5-8 and TRBJ2-7, with TRBD1 identical over 8 bases. The CDR3 length is 15 residues. The germline V gene encodes CDR1 SGHTS and CDR2 YDEGEE. V trimming: 4 bases; J trimming: 2 bases; junction bases outside the gene matches: 8. In DNA form, the CDR3 reads TGTGCCAGCAGCCGAGGTCCAGGGGGCACCTACGAGCAGTACGTC. Protein: CASSRGPGGTYEQYV.

The rearrangement uses TRBV11-2 and TRBJ1-2; TRBD1 agrees at 12 bases. Per the germline V gene, CDR1 is SGHAT and CDR2 is FQNNGV. The CDR3 length is 17 residues. The V segment lost 4 bases and the J segment 3 bases; nucleotides outside the gene matches: 9. CDR3 in amino acids: CASSSRGTGGWDYGYTF. The CDR3 DNA reads TGTGCCAGCAGCTCTAGGGGGACAGGGGGCTGGGACTATGGCTACACCTTC.

The chain couples TRBV7-2 to TRBJ2-2; D may be TRBD1 (5 bases). The V and J ends lost 3 bases and 7 bases respectively, with 15 bases between them. Germline CDR1 SGHTA, CDR2 FQGNSA. The CDR3 loop spans 15 amino acids. The DNA for the CDR3 is TGTGCCAGCAGCTTGAGTCAGGGTGTCATCGGGGAGCTGTTTTTT. Its translation is CASSLSQGVIGELFF.

This chain uses TRBV9 with TRBJ1-3; unclear D gene. V lost 3 bases to trimming and J lost 1 base, with 2 bases between them. The length of the CDR3 is 12 residues. Germline-derived CDR1 and CDR2 are SGDLS and YYNGEE. CDR3 sequence reads: CASSASGNTIYF. CDR3 coding DNA: TGTGCCAGCAGCGCTTCTGGAAACACCATATATTTT. Supplemented by reference TRBV9 and TRBJ1-3, the full variable domain reads DSGVTQTPKHLITATGQRVTLRCSPRSGDLSVYWYQQSLDQGLQFLIQYYNGEERAKGNILERFSAQQFPDLHSELNLSSLELGDSALYFCASSASGNTIYFGEGSWLTVV.

The CDR3 protein is CASSDRAYSYNEQFF. In nucleotides, the CDR3 is TGTGCCAGCAGCGACAGGGCCTACTCCTACAATGAGCAGTTCTTC. J is TRBJ2-1 and V is TRBV27, with 7 bases lining up with TRBD1. The CDR3 runs 15 residues. With V trimmed by 6 bases and J by 0 bases, 5 bases remained unmatched. Germline V CDR1 and CDR2: MNHEY, SMNVEV (reference sequence).

The chain carries TRBV27 and TRBJ1-4, with TRBD1 matching 9 bases. This CDR3 region has 13 residues. CDR1 is MNHEY and CDR2 is SMNVEV in the germline V gene (reference sequence). V shed 9 bases and J 6 bases; nucleotides not matched to a gene: 5. The CDR3 coding sequence is TGTGCCAGTAAGACAGGGGGAGATGAAAAACTGTTTTTT. Protein sequence: CASKTGGDEKLFF.

V and J are TRBV19 and TRBJ2-5; D is perhaps TRBD2 (5 bases). Trimming took 4 bases from V and 4 from J, leaving 10 bases between them. There are 13 residues in the CDR3. The germline gives CDR1 LNHDA, CDR2 SQIVND (reference sequence). CDR3 region: CASSRGDAETQYF. The CDR3 nucleotides read TGTGCCAGTAGTAGGGGAGACGCAGAGACCCAGTACTTC. Full variable domain (rest looked up from reference TRBV19 and TRBJ2-5): DGGITQSPKYLFRKEGQNVTLSCEQNLNHDAMYWYRQDPGQGLRLIYYSQIVNDFQKGDIAEGYSVSREKKESFPLTVTSAQKNPTAFYLCASSRGDAETQYFGPGTRLLVL.

V usage is TRBV10-3 and J usage is TRBJ2-1, with a weak D call TRBD1 (6 bases). The CDR3 length is 14 residues. Trimming shortened V by 8 bases and J by 5 bases, and 16 bases separated the two germline ends. CDR1 is ENHRY and CDR2 is SYGVKD in the germline V gene. DNA of the CDR3: TGTGCCATCGGTGGGGGCGATTTCCACAATGAGCAGTTCTTC. Translated: CAIGGGDFHNEQFF.

The V and J genes are TRBV5-1 and TRBJ1-6, with D perhaps matching TRBD1 (6 bases). Trimming pared 0 bases from V and 6 bases from J, leaving 13 bases between. This CDR3 has 16 amino acids. Germline V gene sequence: CDR1 SGHRS, CDR2 YFSETQ. The CDR3 coding sequence is TGCGCCAGCAGCTTGGAGGGGGTTTTAGCTAATTCACCCCTCCACTTT. Translated, it gives CASSLEGVLANSPLHF.

The J gene is TRBJ2-7, the V gene TRBV2; 9 bases map to TRBD2. With V trimmed by 5 bases and J by 5 bases, 7 bases remained unmatched. This CDR3 is 14 amino acids long. The germline V gene encodes CDR1 SNHLY and CDR2 FYNNEI. The CDR3 sequence is CASSPSGTSNEQYF. CDR3 nucleotide sequence: TGTGCCAGCAGTCCCTCCGGGACTAGCAACGAGCAGTACTTC. The entire variable domain, with the rest obtained from reference TRBV2 and TRBJ2-7, is as follows: EPEVTQTPSHQVTQMGQEVILRCVPISNHLYFYWYRQILGQKVEFLVSFYNNEISEKSEIFDDQFSVERPDGSNFTLKIRSTKLEDSAMYFCASSPSGTSNEQYFGPGTRLTVT.

This clone was counted a few times. The chain has TRBV6-5 and TRBJ2-3; possible D gene TRBD2, 6 bases. Trimming pared 2 bases from V and 0 bases from J, leaving 9 bases between. This CDR3 is 15 amino acids long. Germline CDR1 MNHEY, CDR2 SVGAGI. The CDR3 region is CASSYRAGSTDTQYF. CDR3 DNA sequence: TGTGCCAGCAGTTACCGTGCGGGAAGCACAGATACGCAGTATTTT.